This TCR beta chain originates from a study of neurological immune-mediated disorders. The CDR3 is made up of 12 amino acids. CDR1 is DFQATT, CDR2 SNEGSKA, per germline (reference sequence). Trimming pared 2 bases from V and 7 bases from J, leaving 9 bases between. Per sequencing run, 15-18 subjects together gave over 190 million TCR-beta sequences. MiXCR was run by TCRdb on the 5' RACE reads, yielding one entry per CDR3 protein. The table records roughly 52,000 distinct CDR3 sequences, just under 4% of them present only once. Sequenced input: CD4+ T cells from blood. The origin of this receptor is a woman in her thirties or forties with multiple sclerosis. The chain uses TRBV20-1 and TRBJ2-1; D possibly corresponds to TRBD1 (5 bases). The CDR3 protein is CSARQGRNEQFF. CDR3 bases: TGCAGTGCTAGACAGGGAAGGAATGAGCAGTTCTTC.